This record looks at one TCR beta chain sequence and its context. This sample is drawn from a study of PD-1 blockade in classical Hodgkin lymphoma. Brentuximab vedotin exposure varied among the patients, all of whom had relapsed after autologous stem cell transplantation. The CDR3 extends over 15 amino acids. Trimming left V 6 bases short and J 0 bases short, with 15 bases between. Germline CDR1 and CDR2: LNHDA and SQIVND (reference sequence). The assay was immunoSEQ multiplex PCR, and TCRdb's table has in-frame clones only and misses some. Seen here are roughly 40,000 clones, about 88% observed once, and the top ten hold roughly 10%.

The source of this sequence is a human donor with classical Hodgkin lymphoma. Sequencing was performed on peripheral blood mononuclear cells (PBMCs), taken at baseline. This chain joins TRBV19 and TRBJ2-7, with D perhaps matching TRBD2 (6 bases). CDR3 amino acids: CASRPSSTSSYEQYF. The CDR3 DNA reads as TGTGCCAGTAGACCATCTTCGACTAGCTCCTACGAGCAGTACTTC.